This T cell receptor beta chain was sequenced for a study of vaccination and CD4 T cells after COVID-19. For the study at large: With a range of 35 to 161, the median interval from diagnosis to drawing post-COVID samples was around 93 days.

Comment on this clonotype: Its antigen is still unknown.

Germline CDR1 LNHDA, CDR2 SQIVND (reference sequence). This CDR3 comprises 16 residues. V dropped 3 bases and J dropped 3 bases, with 15 bases sitting between them. The Oncomine TCR Beta short-read assay sequenced DNA from cultured CD4+ T cells. The template was genomic DNA from cultured CD4+ T cells. In TCRdb, the PCR reads were re-called with MiXCR into one record per CDR3 protein. In the table there are about 12,000 distinct CDR3 sequences, roughly 47% of which are singletons. As to treatment: approximately nine-day PBMC culture with coronavirus spike peptide pools or control peptides (ViraFEST assay). Study conclusions and caveats: Median SARS-CoV-2-reactive clonotype numbers went up from roughly 21 to 40, but not significantly.

The chain links TRBV19 to TRBJ1-5; a weak D match, TRBD1 (6 bases). The sequenced sample was CD4+ T cells from blood, cultured in vitro. The clonotype was recovered from a human donor who had recovered from COVID-19. The chain's CDR3 is CASSMRRQGYNQPQHF. The CDR3, as DNA: TGTGCCAGTAGTATGCGAAGGCAGGGGTACAATCAGCCCCAGCATTTT.